The source of this T cell receptor beta chain is a study of regulatory T cells in long-lasting Graves disease. In the study overall: Newly diagnosed Graves' patients had taken antithyroid drugs under 3 months.

Regarding time point: newly diagnosed GD, antithyroid drugs for less than 3 months. PBMC RNA served as the TCR library source. Clinicians diagnosed Graves' disease using American Thyroid Association guidelines. Combining iRepertoire HTBI primers with Arm-PCR of CDR3 regions, the authors built TCR beta libraries. TCRdb re-called the multiplex PCR reads through MiXCR, storing one row per CDR3 protein. The sample includes about 210,000 distinct CDR3 sequences, roughly 20% of them seen just once. This clonotype has a count of ten or more. The antigen remains undetermined. Study-wide points: Peripheral blood alone, not thyroid tissue, underwent study.

The CDR3 runs to 13 residues. The germline V gene has CDR1 MNHEY and CDR2 SMNVEV (reference sequence). V shed 8 bases and J shed 0 bases, with 11 bases lying between them. These data are also associated with another study on T cells in Graves' hyperthyroidism and ophthalmopathy. This second report adds: RT-PCR in the first round (using the HTBI primer set) targeted the TCR CDR3.

The sample in question was peripheral blood mononuclear cells (PBMCs), obtained at new diagnosis, from a patient treated with antithyroid drugs. This chain connects TRBV27 to TRBJ2-7, with D perhaps TRBD1 (6 bases). The sequence was collected from a woman aged 25 to 39 with Graves disease. In DNA form, the CDR3 reads TGTGCCAGCCGCAGGGGTACCTCCTACGAGCAGTACTTC. It encodes CASRRGTSYEQYF.